This is a list of T cell receptor beta chains from one sample in a study of Graves' ophthalmopathy and Graves' hyperthyroidism. TCRdb reprocessed the multiplex PCR reads with MiXCR, giving one entry per CDR3 protein. The sample carries roughly 50,000 distinct CDR3 sequences, less than 65% recorded once. The sample consisted of peripheral blood. These receptors were collected from an adult man with Graves' ophthalmopathy. CDR3s include the opening cysteine and the closing phenylalanine or tryptophan. A D gene is named only where the DNA matches it firmly. Size tells how often a clone was seen (once, few, many) or the class of an expanded clone, and some rows leave it out.

TRBD2	TRBV20-1	-	TRBJ2-3	TGCAGTGCTATCAGATTCACTAGCGGGGTCACAGATACGCAGTATTTT	CSAIRFTSGVTDTQYF
-	TRBV7-6	-	TRBJ2-1	TGTGCCAGCAGCCATCCCGGGTCGGTCGAGCAGTTCTTC	CASSHPGSVEQFF
-	TRBV15	few	TRBJ1-1	TGTGCCACGCGGTACCAGGGGCCGAACACTGAAGCTTTCTTT	CATRYQGPNTEAFF
-	TRBV24-1	medium-sized	TRBJ2-3	TGTGCCACCAGTCTGTCAATTTCAGATACGCAGTATTTT	CATSLSISDTQYF
TRBD1	TRBV20-1	-	TRBJ1-6	TGCAGTGCTAACCCAACCCACAGGGGAATTGCTTCACCCCTCCACTTT	CSANPTHRGIASPLHF
-	TRBV2	-	TRBJ1-2	TGTGCCAGCAGTGAAGCGCTTCAGGTCAGGGTTGTCAGCTATGGCTACACCTTC	CASSEALQVRVVSYGYTF
-	TRBV7-2	-	TRBJ1-1	TGTGCCAGCAGCCTCAGACCCAAGGCTTTCTTT	CASSLRPKAFF
-	TRBV9	many	TRBJ2-3	TGTGCCAGCAGCGTAGAACCAGGGGTGGCTTCAGATACGCAGTATTTT	CASSVEPGVASDTQYF
TRBD1	TRBV5-8	many	TRBJ1-4	TGTGCCAGCAGTTCCGACAGGGGGTTGAATGAAAAACTGTTTTTT	CASSSDRGLNEKLFF
-	TRBV7-2	-	TRBJ1-6	TGTGCCAGCAGCCCCCAGATGCCAGGGAACCTCCACTTT	CASSPQMPGNLHF